Listed below are T cell receptor beta chains from one sample, sequenced in a study of early T cells in non-severe SARS-CoV-2 infection. TCRdb passed the 5' RACE reads through MiXCR, listing each CDR3 protein once. The data show 40,000 to 55,000 distinct CDR3 sequences, under 9.5% seen once. The sequencing input was whole blood. The receptors stem from an adult who was a healthcare worker with PCR-confirmed SARS-CoV-2 infection or an uninfected control (not recorded which). CDR3s include the opening cysteine and the closing phenylalanine or tryptophan. A D gene is named only where the DNA matches it firmly. Part of the rows lack a size; the others show once, few, many or a class for expanded clones.

clone_size	v_call	d_call	j_call	cdr3_aa	cdr3_nt
many	TRBV18	-	TRBJ2-7	CASSQETVPYEQYF	TGTGCCAGCTCACAGGAGACAGTTCCCTACGAGCAGTACTTC
many	TRBV9	-	TRBJ2-2	CASSVFYGTGELFF	TGTGCCAGCAGCGTATTCTACGGCACCGGGGAGCTGTTTTTT
few	TRBV6-5	-	TRBJ1-2	CASSQKAHYGYTF	TGTGCCAGCAGCCAAAAGGCCCACTATGGCTACACCTTC
-	TRBV5-4	-	TRBJ2-3	CASSLEFLEGDTDTQYF	TGTGCCAGCAGCTTGGAGTTTCTAGAGGGAGACACAGATACGCAGTATTTT
many	TRBV29-1	TRBD1	TRBJ2-3	CSGTGTVSTDTQYF	TGCAGCGGGACCGGGACAGTGAGCACAGATACGCAGTATTTT
-	TRBV4-2	TRBD2	TRBJ2-2	CASSPLQRGDTGELFF	TGTGCCAGCAGCCCACTCCAGCGGGGGGACACCGGGGAGCTGTTTTTT
few	TRBV2	-	TRBJ2-7	CASSEPPSAEYF	TGTGCCAGCAGTGAACCCCCGAGTGCGGAGTACTTC
many	TRBV7-9	-	TRBJ2-3	CASSPLDTDTQYF	TGTGCCAGCAGCCCCCTAGACACAGATACGCAGTATTTT
few	TRBV27	TRBD1	TRBJ2-4	CASSHTQGTLAKNIQYF	TGTGCCAGCAGTCACACACAGGGGACCCTAGCCAAAAACATTCAGTACTTC
-	TRBV7-2	-	TRBJ2-3	CASEKGGYTDTQYF	TGTGCCAGCGAGAAGGGAGGTTACACAGATACGCAGTATTTT
-	TRBV5-1	-	TRBJ1-1	CASSFVMGGTEAFF	TGCGCCAGCAGCTTCGTGATGGGGGGCACTGAAGCTTTCTTT
many	TRBV5-5	TRBD1	TRBJ1-2	CASRTPGGFYGYTF	TGTGCCAGCAGGACCCCAGGGGGCTTCTATGGCTACACCTTC
many	TRBV5-6	-	TRBJ2-1	CASTSYNEQFF	TGTGCCAGCACCTCCTACAATGAGCAGTTCTTC
-	TRBV4-1	-	TRBJ2-3	CASSQAEAGPQYF	TGCGCCAGCAGCCAAGCGGAGGCAGGGCCGCAGTATTTT
-	TRBV29-1	TRBD1	TRBJ2-7	CSVLTGAEQYF	TGCAGCGTCCTAACAGGGGCCGAGCAGTACTTC
-	TRBV29-1	-	TRBJ1-1	CSVEKGITEAFF	TGCAGCGTTGAAAAGGGAATCACTGAAGCTTTCTTT
few	TRBV5-1	-	TRBJ1-5	CASSFFRNSNSNQPQHF	TGCGCCAGCAGTTTTTTTAGGAATTCTAATAGCAATCAGCCCCAGCATTTT
-	TRBV7-9	-	TRBJ1-2	CASSLSLSNYGYTF	TGTGCCAGCAGCTTATCCCTATCTAACTATGGCTACACCTTC
few	TRBV2	-	TRBJ2-2	CASSAARDGELFF	TGTGCCAGCAGTGCCGCGAGGGACGGGGAGCTGTTTTTT
-	TRBV4-3	TRBD1	TRBJ2-3	CASSIFYGTENTDTQYF	TGCGCCAGCAGCATATTTTACGGGACAGAGAACACAGATACGCAGTATTTT
many	TRBV7-7	-	TRBJ2-5	CASSLAGGIEETQYF	TGTGCCAGCAGCTTAGCTGGAGGCATAGAAGAGACCCAGTACTTC
few	TRBV29-1	TRBD1	TRBJ2-7	CSAGTGDEQYF	TGCAGCGCCGGGACAGGGGACGAGCAGTACTTC
few	TRBV12-3/TRBV12-4	-	TRBJ1-2	CASRREANYGYTF	TGTGCCAGCAGGAGGGAGGCTAACTATGGCTACACCTTC
many	TRBV20-1	-	TRBJ2-2	CSARDIQYTGELFF	TGCAGTGCTAGAGATATACAGTACACCGGGGAGCTGTTTTTT
-	TRBV29-1	-	TRBJ2-5	CSVVSSLDQETQYF	TGCAGCGTTGTTAGCTCCCTCGACCAAGAGACCCAGTACTTC
many	TRBV29-1	TRBD1	TRBJ2-3	CSVTGGAGATDTQYF	TGCAGCGTTACAGGGGGCGCCGGGGCCACAGATACGCAGTATTTT
few	TRBV12-3/TRBV12-4	TRBD1	TRBJ2-7	CATGQGDFYEQYF	TGTGCCACCGGACAGGGTGATTTCTACGAGCAGTACTTC
few	TRBV4-3	-	TRBJ1-6	CASSPRQVPSSYNSPLHF	TGCGCCAGCAGCCCACGACAGGTCCCTAGCTCCTATAATTCACCCCTCCACTTT
few	TRBV7-2	TRBD1	TRBJ2-7	CASSLKAGGHEQYF	TGTGCCAGCAGCTTGAAGGCAGGGGGCCACGAGCAGTACTTC
-	TRBV7-3	TRBD1	TRBJ1-1	CASSLDRGQGEAFF	TGTGCCAGCAGCCTCGACAGGGGGCAGGGTGAAGCTTTCTTT
few	TRBV7-8	-	TRBJ2-5	CASSLVTEETQYF	TGTGCCAGCAGCTTAGTAACAGAAGAGACCCAGTACTTC
-	TRBV30	-	TRBJ1-1	CAWSLGTTEAFF	TGTGCCTGGAGTTTGGGTACCACTGAAGCTTTCTTT
many	TRBV10-3	TRBD2	TRBJ2-3	CAISESKLAGGASTDTQYF	TGTGCCATCAGTGAGTCGAAACTAGCGGGGGGGGCAAGCACAGATACGCAGTATTTT
many	TRBV10-3	-	TRBJ2-1	CAISERGFNEQFF	TGTGCCATCAGTGAAAGAGGGTTCAATGAGCAGTTCTTC
-	TRBV7-9	-	TRBJ2-2	CASSLVRLRDRLNTGELFF	TGTGCCAGCAGCTTAGTTCGACTGCGGGACAGACTGAACACCGGGGAGCTGTTTTTT
many	TRBV2	-	TRBJ1-1	CASSETTGNTEAFF	TGTGCCAGCAGTGAAACGACAGGGAACACTGAAGCTTTCTTT
few	TRBV19	TRBD1	TRBJ2-3	CASSTQGAYTDTQYF	TGTGCCAGTAGTACTCAGGGGGCCTACACAGATACGCAGTATTTT
many	TRBV28	TRBD1	TRBJ2-7	CASRDRASYEQYF	TGTGCCAGCAGGGACAGGGCATCCTACGAGCAGTACTTC
many	TRBV7-9	-	TRBJ1-1	CAKEGVNTEAFF	TGTGCCAAGGAGGGGGTGAACACTGAAGCTTTCTTT
few	TRBV29-1	-	TRBJ1-1	CSVEENMNTEAFF	TGCAGCGTTGAGGAGAACATGAACACTGAAGCTTTCTTT
-	TRBV12-3/TRBV12-4	TRBD1	TRBJ1-1	CASSLRGQGGSEAFF	TGTGCCAGCAGTTTAAGGGGACAGGGCGGATCTGAAGCTTTCTTT